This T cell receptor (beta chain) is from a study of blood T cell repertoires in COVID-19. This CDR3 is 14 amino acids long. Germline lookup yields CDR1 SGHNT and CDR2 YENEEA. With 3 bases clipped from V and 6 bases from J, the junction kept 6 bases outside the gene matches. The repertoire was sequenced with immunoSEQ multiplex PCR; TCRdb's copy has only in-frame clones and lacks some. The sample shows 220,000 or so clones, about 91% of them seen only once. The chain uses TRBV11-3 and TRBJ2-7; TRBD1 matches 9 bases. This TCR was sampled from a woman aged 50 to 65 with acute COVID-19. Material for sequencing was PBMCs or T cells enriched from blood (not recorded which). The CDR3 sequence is CASSFGTGSGEQYF. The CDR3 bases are TGTGCCAGCAGCTTCGGGACAGGGTCTGGCGAGCAGTACTTC. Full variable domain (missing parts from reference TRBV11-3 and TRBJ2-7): EAGVVQSPRYKIIEKKQPVAFWCNPISGHNTLYWYLQNLGQGPELLIRYENEEAVDDSQLPKDRFSAERLKGVDSTLKIQPAELGDSAVYLCASSFGTGSGEQYFGPGTRLTVT.